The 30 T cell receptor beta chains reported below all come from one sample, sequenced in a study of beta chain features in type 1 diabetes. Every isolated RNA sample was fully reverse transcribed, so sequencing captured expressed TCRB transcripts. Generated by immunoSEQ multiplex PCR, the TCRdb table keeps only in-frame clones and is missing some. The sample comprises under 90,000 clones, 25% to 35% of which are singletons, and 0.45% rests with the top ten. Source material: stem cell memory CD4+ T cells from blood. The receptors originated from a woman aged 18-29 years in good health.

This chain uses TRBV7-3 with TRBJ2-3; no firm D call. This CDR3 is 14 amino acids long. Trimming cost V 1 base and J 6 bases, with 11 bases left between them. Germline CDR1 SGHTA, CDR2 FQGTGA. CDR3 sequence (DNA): TGTGCCAGCAGCTTAATCGGTAGCCTTGATACGCAGTATTTT. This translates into CASSLIGSLDTQYF.

In DNA, the CDR3 is TGTGCCAGCTCACCTTTCCCCCCAGAGCAGTTCTTC. Translation gives CASSPFPPEQFF. The V gene is TRBV18, the J gene TRBJ2-1, with D unresolved. V lost 3 bases and J lost 10, with 10 bases in between. CDR1 is KGHSH and CDR2 is LQKENI in the germline V gene. The CDR3 consists of 12 residues.

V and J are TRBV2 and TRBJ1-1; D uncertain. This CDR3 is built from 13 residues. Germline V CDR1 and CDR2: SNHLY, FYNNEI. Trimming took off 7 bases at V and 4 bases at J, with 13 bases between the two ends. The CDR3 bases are TGTGCCAGCACCGGCCCGGGGATCACTGAAGCTTTCTTT. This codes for CASTGPGITEAFF. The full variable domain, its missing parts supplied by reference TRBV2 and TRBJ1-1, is EPEVTQTPSHQVTQMGQEVILRCVPISNHLYFYWYRQILGQKVEFLVSFYNNEISEKSEIFDDQFSVERPDGSNFTLKIRSTKLEDSAMYFCASTGPGITEAFFGQGTRLTVV.

CDR3 nucleotide sequence: TGTGCCAGCAGCGCATCTCTGAGCTCCTACAATGAGCAGTTCTTC. It is translated as CASSASLSSYNEQFF. This sequence joins TRBV27 and TRBJ2-1; D gene uncertain. The CDR3 has 15 residues. V shed 6 bases and J shed 0 bases, with 12 bases lying between them. Germline assignment: CDR1 MNHEY and CDR2 SMNVEV (reference sequence).

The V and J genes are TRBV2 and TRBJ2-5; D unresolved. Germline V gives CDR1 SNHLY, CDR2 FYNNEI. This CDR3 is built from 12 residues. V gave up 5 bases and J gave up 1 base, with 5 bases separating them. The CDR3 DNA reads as TGTGCCAGCAGTAACGGCCAAGAGACCCAGTACTTC. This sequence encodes CASSNGQETQYF.

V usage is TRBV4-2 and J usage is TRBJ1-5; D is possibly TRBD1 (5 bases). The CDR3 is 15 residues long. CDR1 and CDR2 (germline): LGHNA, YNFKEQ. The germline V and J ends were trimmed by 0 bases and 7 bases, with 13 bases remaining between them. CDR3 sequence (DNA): TGTGCCAGCAGCCAAGATGGCGGGGGAGGACAGCCCCAGCATTTT. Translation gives CASSQDGGGGQPQHF.

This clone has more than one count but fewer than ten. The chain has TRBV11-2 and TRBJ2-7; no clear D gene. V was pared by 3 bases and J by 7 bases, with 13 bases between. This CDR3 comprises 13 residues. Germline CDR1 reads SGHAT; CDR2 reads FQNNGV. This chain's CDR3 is CASSLSVLGEQYF. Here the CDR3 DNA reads TGTGCCAGCAGCTTGTCCGTCCTCGGGGAGCAGTACTTC.

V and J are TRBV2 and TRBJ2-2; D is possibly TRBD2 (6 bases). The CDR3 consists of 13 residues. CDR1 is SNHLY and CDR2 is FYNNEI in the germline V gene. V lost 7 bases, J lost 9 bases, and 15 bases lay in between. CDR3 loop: CASTPDGSRELFF. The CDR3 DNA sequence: TGTGCCAGCACCCCGGACGGGAGCAGGGAGCTGTTTTTT. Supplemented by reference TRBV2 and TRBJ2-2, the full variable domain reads EPEVTQTPSHQVTQMGQEVILRCVPISNHLYFYWYRQILGQKVEFLVSFYNNEISEKSEIFDDQFSVERPDGSNFTLKIRSTKLEDSAMYFCASTPDGSRELFFGEGSRLTVL.

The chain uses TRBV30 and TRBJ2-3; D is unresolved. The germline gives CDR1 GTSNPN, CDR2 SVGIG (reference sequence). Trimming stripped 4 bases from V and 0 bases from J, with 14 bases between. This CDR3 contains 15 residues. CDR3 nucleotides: TGTGCCTGGACCCGCGGTGTATCTAGCACAGATACGCAGTATTTT. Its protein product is CAWTRGVSSTDTQYF.

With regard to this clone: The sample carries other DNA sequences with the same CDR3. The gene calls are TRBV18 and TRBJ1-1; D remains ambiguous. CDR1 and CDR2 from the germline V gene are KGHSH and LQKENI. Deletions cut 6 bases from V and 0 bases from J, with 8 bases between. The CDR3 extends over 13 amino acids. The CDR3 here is CASSLQVNTEAFF. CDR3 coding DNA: TGTGCCAGCTCCCTCCAGGTGAACACTGAAGCTTTCTTT.

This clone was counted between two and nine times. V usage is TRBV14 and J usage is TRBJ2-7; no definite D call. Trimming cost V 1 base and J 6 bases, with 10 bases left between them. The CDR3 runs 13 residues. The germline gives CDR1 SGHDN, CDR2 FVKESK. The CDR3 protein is CASSQVMRSEQYF. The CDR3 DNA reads TGTGCCAGCAGCCAAGTTATGCGAAGCGAGCAGTACTTC.

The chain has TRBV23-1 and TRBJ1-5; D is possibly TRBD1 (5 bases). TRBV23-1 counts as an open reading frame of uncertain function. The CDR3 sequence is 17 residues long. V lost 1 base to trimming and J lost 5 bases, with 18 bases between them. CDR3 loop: CASSQLGKPGFHQPQHF. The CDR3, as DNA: TGCGCCAGCAGTCAATTGGGCAAACCAGGGTTTCATCAGCCCCAGCATTTT.

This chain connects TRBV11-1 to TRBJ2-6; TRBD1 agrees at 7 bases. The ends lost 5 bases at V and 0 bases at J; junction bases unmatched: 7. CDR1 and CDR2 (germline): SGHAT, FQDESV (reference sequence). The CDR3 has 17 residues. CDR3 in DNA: TGTGCCAGCAGCCCATGGACAGGAAGCTCTGGGGCCAACGTCCTGACTTTC. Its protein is CASSPWTGSSGANVLTF.

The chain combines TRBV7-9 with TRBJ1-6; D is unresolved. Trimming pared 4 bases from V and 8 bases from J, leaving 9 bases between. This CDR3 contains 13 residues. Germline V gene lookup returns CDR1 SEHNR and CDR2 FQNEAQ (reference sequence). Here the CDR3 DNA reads TGTGCCAGCAGCTCAGTGTCCGATTCACCCCTCCACTTT. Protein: CASSSVSDSPLHF.

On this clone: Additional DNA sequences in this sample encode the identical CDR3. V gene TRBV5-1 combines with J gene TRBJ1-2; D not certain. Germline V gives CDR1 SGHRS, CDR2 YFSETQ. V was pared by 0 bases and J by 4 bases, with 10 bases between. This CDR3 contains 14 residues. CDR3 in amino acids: CASSLGQDGYGYTF. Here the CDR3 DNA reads TGCGCCAGCAGCTTGGGGCAGGATGGCTATGGCTACACCTTC.

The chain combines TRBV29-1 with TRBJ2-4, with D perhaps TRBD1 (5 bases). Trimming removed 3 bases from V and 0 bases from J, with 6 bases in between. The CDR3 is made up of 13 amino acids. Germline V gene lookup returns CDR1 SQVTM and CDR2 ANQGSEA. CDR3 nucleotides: TGCAGCGTTGAGGGGCAAGCCAAAAACATTCAGTACTTC. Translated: CSVEGQAKNIQYF.

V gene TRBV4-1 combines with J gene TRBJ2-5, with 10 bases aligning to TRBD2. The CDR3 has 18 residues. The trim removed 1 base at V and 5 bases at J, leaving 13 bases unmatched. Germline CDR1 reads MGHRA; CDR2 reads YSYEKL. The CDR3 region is CASSQGITLAGEGETQYF. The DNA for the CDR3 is TGCGCCAGCAGCCAAGGAATTACCCTAGCGGGAGAGGGTGAGACCCAGTACTTC.

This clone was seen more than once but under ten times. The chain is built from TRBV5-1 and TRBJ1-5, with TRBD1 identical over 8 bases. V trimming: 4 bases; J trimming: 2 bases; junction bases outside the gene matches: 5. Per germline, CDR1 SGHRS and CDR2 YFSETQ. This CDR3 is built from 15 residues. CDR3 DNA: TGCGCCAGCAGCCTACAGGGGGGAGGCAATCAGCCCCAGCATTTT. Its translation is CASSLQGGGNQPQHF.

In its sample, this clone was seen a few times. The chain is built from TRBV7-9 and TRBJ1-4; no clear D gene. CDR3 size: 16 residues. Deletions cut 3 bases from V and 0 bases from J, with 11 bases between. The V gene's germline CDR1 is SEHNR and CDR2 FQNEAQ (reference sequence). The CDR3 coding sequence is TGTGCCAGCAGCTTCGATGCGGGGACAACTAATGAAAAACTGTTTTTT. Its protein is CASSFDAGTTNEKLFF.

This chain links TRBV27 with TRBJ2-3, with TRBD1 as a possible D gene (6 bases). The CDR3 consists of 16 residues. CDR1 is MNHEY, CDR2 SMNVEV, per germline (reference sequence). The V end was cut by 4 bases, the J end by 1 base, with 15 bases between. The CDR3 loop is CASSSPQGLGTDTQYF. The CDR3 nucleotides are TGTGCCAGCAGTTCCCCACAGGGTCTCGGCACAGATACGCAGTATTTT.

The CDR3 sequence: CAITAASSYNEQFF. The CDR3, as DNA: TGTGCCATCACGGCGGCTAGCTCCTACAATGAGCAGTTCTTC. The V call is TRBV10-3, the J call TRBJ2-1; no reliable D call. The CDR3 has 14 residues. The V gene's germline CDR1 is ENHRY and CDR2 SYGVKD. V gave up 7 bases and J gave up 0 bases, with 10 bases separating them.

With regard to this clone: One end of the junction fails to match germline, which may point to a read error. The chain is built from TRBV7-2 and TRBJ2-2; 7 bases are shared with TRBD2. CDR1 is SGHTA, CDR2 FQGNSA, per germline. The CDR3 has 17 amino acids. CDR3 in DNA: TGTGCCAGCAGCTTAGTTGGCTCTAGCGGTGCTCGAGGGGCGCTGTTTTTT. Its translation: CASSLVGSSGARGALFF.

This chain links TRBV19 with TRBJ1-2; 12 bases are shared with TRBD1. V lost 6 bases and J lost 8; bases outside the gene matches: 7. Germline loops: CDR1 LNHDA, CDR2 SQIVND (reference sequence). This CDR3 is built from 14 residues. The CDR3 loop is CASRVGQGAYGYTF. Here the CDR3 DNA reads TGTGCCAGTAGAGTGGGACAGGGGGCTTACGGCTACACCTTC.

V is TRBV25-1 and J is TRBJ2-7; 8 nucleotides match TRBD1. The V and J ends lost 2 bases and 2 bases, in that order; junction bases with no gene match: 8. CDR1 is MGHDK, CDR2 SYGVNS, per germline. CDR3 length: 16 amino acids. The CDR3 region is CASSEATGVKAYEQYF. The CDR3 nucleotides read TGTGCCAGCAGTGAAGCGACAGGGGTAAAGGCCTACGAGCAGTACTTC.

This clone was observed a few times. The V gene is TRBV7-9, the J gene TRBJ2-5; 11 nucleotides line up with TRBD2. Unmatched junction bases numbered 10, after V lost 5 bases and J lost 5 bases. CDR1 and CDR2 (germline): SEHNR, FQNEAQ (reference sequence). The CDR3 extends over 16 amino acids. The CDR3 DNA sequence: TGTGCCAGCAGCCAGGGCGGTAGCGGGAGGGCCGAGACCCAGTACTTC. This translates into CASSQGGSGRAETQYF.

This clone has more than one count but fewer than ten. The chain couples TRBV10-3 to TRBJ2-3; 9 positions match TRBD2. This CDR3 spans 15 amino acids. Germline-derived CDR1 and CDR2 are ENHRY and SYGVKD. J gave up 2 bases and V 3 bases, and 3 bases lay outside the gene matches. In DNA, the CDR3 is TGTGCCATCAGTGATGCTAGCGGGGACACAGATACGCAGTATTTT. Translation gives CAISDASGDTDTQYF.

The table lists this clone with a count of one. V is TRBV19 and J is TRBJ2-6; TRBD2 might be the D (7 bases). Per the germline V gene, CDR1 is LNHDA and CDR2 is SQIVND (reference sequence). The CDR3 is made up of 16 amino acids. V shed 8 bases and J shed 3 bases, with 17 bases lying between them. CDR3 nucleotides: TGTGCCAGTGGCGGAATGCGGGGGCTTGGGGCCAACGTCCTGACTTTC. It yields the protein CASGGMRGLGANVLTF.

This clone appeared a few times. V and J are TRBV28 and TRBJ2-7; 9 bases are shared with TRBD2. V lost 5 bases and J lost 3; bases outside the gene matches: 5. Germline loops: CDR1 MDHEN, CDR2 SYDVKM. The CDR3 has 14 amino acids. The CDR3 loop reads CASSIGLALYEQYF. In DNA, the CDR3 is TGTGCCAGCAGTATTGGACTAGCGCTCTACGAGCAGTACTTC. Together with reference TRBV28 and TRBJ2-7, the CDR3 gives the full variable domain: DVKVTQSSRYLVKRTGEKVFLECVQDMDHENMFWYRQDPGLGLRLIYFSYDVKMKEKGDIPEGYSVSREKKERFSLILESASTNQTSMYLCASSIGLALYEQYFGPGTRLTVT.

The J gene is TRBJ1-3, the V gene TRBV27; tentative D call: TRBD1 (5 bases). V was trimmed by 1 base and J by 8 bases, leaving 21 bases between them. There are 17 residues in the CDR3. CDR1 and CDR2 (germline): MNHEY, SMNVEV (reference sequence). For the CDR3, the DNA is TGTGCCAGCAGTTTATTAGTCCCCGGCGGGGGAGCGGACACCATATATTTT. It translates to CASSLLVPGGGADTIYF.

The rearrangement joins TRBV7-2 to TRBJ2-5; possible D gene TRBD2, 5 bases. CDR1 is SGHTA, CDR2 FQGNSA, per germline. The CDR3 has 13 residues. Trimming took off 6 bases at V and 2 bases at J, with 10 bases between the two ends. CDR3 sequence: CASRRAGQETQYF. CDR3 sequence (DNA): TGTGCCAGCAGGAGGGCAGGACAAGAGACCCAGTACTTC.